A single sample gave rise to the 3 T cell receptor beta chains below, sequenced in a study of blood T cell repertoires in COVID-19. The method was immunoSEQ multiplex PCR; TCRdb's version includes in-frame clones alone and lacks a portion of them. The table lists about 99,000 clones, about 89% of them singletons. Sequencing used peripheral blood. The receptor source for this set is a woman aged 60-75 years with acute or convalescent COVID-19.

The V and J genes are TRBV6-6 and TRBJ2-2, with D possibly TRBD1 on 5 matching bases. In germline, CDR1 is MNHNY, CDR2 SVGAGI (reference sequence). The CDR3 runs 13 residues. V was clipped by 6 bases and J by 5 bases, with 10 bases between them. The CDR3 protein is CASRGQFTGELFF. CDR3 nucleotide sequence: TGTGCCAGCAGGGGGCAGTTTACCGGGGAGCTGTTTTTT.

The rearrangement links TRBV19 to TRBJ2-1; 12 bases are shared with TRBD2. Trimming cost V 3 bases and J 9 bases; bases outside gene matches: 9. There are 16 residues in the CDR3. Per germline, CDR1 LNHDA and CDR2 SQIVND (reference sequence). CDR3 amino acids: CASSMLLTSGRGEQFF. The CDR3 bases are TGTGCCAGTAGTATGTTGTTGACTAGCGGGAGAGGTGAGCAGTTCTTC.

V usage is TRBV6-6 and J usage is TRBJ1-2; tentatively, D is TRBD1 (5 bases). Germline lookup yields CDR1 MNHNY and CDR2 SVGAGI (reference sequence). The CDR3 sequence is 13 residues long. Trimming removed 6 bases at V and 8 bases at J, with 16 bases between. CDR3 protein: CASRETSGRGYTF. CDR3 in DNA: TGTGCCAGCAGGGAGACTTCAGGGCGCGGCTACACCTTC.